This T cell receptor (beta chain) is drawn from a study of cytomegalovirus exposure and HLA in healthy donors. Points from the study as a whole: As was reported, the classifier diagnosed cytomegalovirus status with high specificity and sensitivity.

This clone was seen just once. What it binds is not known. 60 Vbeta and 13 Jbeta primers were used in PCR. The protocol was immunoSEQ multiplex PCR, while the TCRdb copy is restricted to in-frame clones and leaves out a portion. In the table there are 150,000 to 200,000 clones, roughly 81% of which are singletons. Samples came from healthy bone marrow donors. Looked up from germline, CDR1 is LGHNA and CDR2 is YNFKEQ. V lost 4 bases and J lost 7, with 7 bases in between. This CDR3 contains 12 residues. The receptor's source is a girl between 10 and 17 years old in good health and CMV-seropositive. This chain joins TRBV4-2 and TRBJ2-2, with no clear D. Sequencing was performed on PBMCs. The chain's CDR3 is CASSPLLGELFF. The CDR3 coding sequence is TGTGCCAGCAGCCCCCTTCTCGGGGAGCTGTTTTTT.